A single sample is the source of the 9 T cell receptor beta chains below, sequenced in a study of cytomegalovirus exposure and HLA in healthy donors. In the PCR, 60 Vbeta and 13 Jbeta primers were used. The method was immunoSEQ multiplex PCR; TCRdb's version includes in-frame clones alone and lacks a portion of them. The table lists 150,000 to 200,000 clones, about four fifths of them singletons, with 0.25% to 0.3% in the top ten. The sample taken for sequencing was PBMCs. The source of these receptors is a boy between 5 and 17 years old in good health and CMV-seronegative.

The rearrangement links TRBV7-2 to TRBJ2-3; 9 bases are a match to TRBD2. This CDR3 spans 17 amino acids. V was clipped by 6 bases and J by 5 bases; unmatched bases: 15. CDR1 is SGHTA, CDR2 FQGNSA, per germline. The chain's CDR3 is CASSAHAGGPRGDTQYF. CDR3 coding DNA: TGTGCCAGCAGTGCTCATGCGGGGGGGCCTCGAGGAGATACGCAGTATTTT.

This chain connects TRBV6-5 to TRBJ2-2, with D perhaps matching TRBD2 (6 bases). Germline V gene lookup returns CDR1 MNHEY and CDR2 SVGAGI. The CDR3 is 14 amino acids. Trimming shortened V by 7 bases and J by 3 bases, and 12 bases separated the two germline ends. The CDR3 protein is CASTGTLDTGELFF. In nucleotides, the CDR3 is TGTGCCAGCACGGGGACTTTGGACACCGGGGAGCTGTTTTTT.

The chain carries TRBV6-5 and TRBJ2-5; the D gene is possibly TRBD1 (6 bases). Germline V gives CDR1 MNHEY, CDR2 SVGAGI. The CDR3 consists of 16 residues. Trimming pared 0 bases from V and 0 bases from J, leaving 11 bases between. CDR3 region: CASSYSRTANQETQYF. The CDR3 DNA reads TGTGCCAGCAGTTACTCAAGGACAGCAAACCAAGAGACCCAGTACTTC.

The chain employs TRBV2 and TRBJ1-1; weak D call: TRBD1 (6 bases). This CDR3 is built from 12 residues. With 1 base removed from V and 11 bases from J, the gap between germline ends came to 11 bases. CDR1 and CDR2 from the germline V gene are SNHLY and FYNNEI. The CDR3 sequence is CASSEDGGAAFF. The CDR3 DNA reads TGTGCCAGCAGTGAAGACGGGGGGGCCGCTTTCTTT.

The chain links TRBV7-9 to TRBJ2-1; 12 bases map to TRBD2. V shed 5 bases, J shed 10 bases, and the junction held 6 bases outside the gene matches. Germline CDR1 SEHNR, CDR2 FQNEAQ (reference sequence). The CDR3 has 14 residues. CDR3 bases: TGTGCCAGCAGCCGACTAGCGGGAGAGTGGGAGCAGTTCTTC. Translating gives CASSRLAGEWEQFF.

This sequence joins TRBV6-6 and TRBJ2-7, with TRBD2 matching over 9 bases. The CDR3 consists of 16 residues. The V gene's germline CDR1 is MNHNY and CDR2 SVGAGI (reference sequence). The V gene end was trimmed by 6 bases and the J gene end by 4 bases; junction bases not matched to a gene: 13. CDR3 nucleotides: TGTGCCAGCAGATCCGACCTCTCAGCGGGAGGATACGAGCAGTACTTC. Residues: CASRSDLSAGGYEQYF.

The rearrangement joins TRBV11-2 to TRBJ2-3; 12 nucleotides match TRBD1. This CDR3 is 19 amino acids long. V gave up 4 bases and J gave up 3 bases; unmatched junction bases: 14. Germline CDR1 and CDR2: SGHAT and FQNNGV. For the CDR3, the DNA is TGTGCCAGCAGCTCACTGACTCCCCCGGGACAGGGGGCGACAGATACGCAGTATTTT. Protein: CASSSLTPPGQGATDTQYF. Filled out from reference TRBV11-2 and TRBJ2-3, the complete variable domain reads EAGVAQSPRYKIIEKRQSVAFWCNPISGHATLYWYQQILGQGPKLLIQFQNNGVVDDSQLPKDRFSAERLKGVDSTLKIQPAKLEDSAVYLCASSSLTPPGQGATDTQYFGPGTRLTVL.

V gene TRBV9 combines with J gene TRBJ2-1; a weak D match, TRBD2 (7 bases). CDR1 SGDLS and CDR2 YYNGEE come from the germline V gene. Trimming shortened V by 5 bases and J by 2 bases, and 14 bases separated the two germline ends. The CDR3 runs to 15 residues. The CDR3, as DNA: TGTGCCAGCAGTTCGTACGGGGGGCCCTACAATGAGCAGTTCTTC. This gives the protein CASSSYGGPYNEQFF.

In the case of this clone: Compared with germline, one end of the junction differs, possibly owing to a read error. The CDR3 coding sequence is TGTTCCAGCAGTAAAGATCGGGGTAGCGGCAATCAGCCCCAGCATTTT. It yields the protein CSSSKDRGSGNQPQHF. The rearrangement uses TRBV7-9 and TRBJ1-5; no clear D gene. Looked up from germline, CDR1 is SEHNR and CDR2 is FQNEAQ (reference sequence). This CDR3 has 16 residues.